What follows are 17 T cell receptor beta chains derived from one specimen sequenced in a study of CD8+CD57+ T cells in acquired aplastic anemia (dated by TCRdb to the late 2010s). Expansion of CD8+CD57+ cells had been shown by flow cytometry in the patients chosen for sequencing. The data were produced on an Illumina HiSeq 2000. Genomic DNA was used as template for profiling of TCR beta VDJ combinations and CDR3 sequences. The public reads were reprocessed in TCRdb via fastp at Q25 and MiXCR, keeping in-frame beta chains. Every CDR3 protein is listed once, alongside the most common genes and DNA of its rows. In all, the sample holds about 260,000 distinct CDR3 sequences, and 82% of those were seen once. Clones ranked in the top ten supply 35% to 50% of the sample. Source material: sorted CD4+, CD8+, or CD8+CD57+ T cells (not recorded which) from PBMCs. The origin of the receptors is a human donor with aplastic anemia.

A remark on this clonotype: The CDR3 does not end in the conserved phenylalanine or tryptophan, so this is likely a read error. The DNA is left out, because the CDR3 cannot be placed on it with certainty; the CDR3 is given as TCRdb lists it. The chain employs TRBV7-8 and TRBJ1-2. In germline, CDR1 is SGHVS, CDR2 FQNEAQ. The CDR3 is made up of 13 amino acids, end residues included. The CDR3 spells CASSLAVGADSPY.

Details on this clonotype: The CDR3 carries no conserved terminal phenylalanine or tryptophan, so it likely arises from a read error. The rearrangement joins TRBV2 to TRBJ2-1; maybe TRBD2 (7 bases). The J call may not be correct, given that the DNA end is closer to TRBJ2-7. This CDR3 has 13 amino acids. Looked up from germline, CDR1 is SNHLY and CDR2 is FYNNEI. CDR3 protein: CASSGGGGNKQYV. The CDR3 bases are TGTGCCAGCAGCGGAGGGGGAGGGAATAAGCAGTACGTC.

J is TRBJ2-1 and V is TRBV20-1; weak D call: TRBD1 (6 bases). Deletions cut 5 bases from V and 7 bases from J, with 27 bases between. This CDR3 comprises 17 residues. Germline CDR1 DFQATT, CDR2 SNEGSKA (reference sequence). The CDR3 protein is CSADNRVHVGPKNEQFF. The CDR3 DNA reads as TGCAGTGCTGACAACAGGGTACACGTTGGGCCGAAAAATGAGCAGTTCTTC.

The chain uses TRBV7-7 and TRBJ1-2, with 8 nucleotides matching TRBD1. The germline V gene encodes CDR1 SSHAT and CDR2 FNYEAQ (reference sequence). V lost 5 bases to trimming and J lost 5 bases; unmatched junction nucleotides: 13. CDR3 length: 16 residues. The CDR3 DNA is TGTGCCAGCAGCCCGGAGCGGACCAGGACAGGGTATGGCTACACCTTC. Its protein product is CASSPERTRTGYGYTF. The entire variable domain, with the rest obtained from reference TRBV7-7 and TRBJ1-2, is as follows: GAGVSQSPRYKVTKRGQDVTLRCDPISSHATLYWYQQALGQGPEFLTYFNYEAQPDKSGLPSDRFSAERPEGSISTLTIQRTEQRDSAMYRCASSPERTRTGYGYTFGSGTRLTVV.

The sample holds one count of this clonotype. Its ends do not fully match the called genes, so a read error is possible. This chain uses TRBV7-8 with TRBJ2-3; D remains unclear. This CDR3 contains 14 residues. Germline V gives CDR1 SGHVS, CDR2 FQNEAQ. CDR3 protein: CASSFHRGGNALSF. The CDR3 region has the DNA TGTGCCAGCAGCTTTCATCGAGGTGGGAATGCCCTTTCCTTT.

This clonotype was seen ten or more times. The CDR3 DNA reads as TGTGCCAGCAGCTTGGGGAGGGCAGATACGCAGTATTTT. Translating gives CASSLGRADTQYF. The chain combines TRBV5-5 with TRBJ2-3, with a tentative D call TRBD2 (6 bases). Germline CDR1 reads SGHKS; CDR2 reads YYEKEE (reference sequence). The V and J ends lost 0 bases and 4 bases respectively, with 6 bases between them. CDR3 length: 13 amino acids.

The rearrangement joins TRBV2 to TRBJ2-1; D might be TRBD1 or TRBD2, each matching 5 bases. Germline V gives CDR1 SNHLY, CDR2 FYNNEI. The CDR3 extends over 13 amino acids. V was cut by 6 bases and J by 12 bases, with 18 bases left in between. CDR3 sequence reads: CASRGEGSGTQFF. Here the CDR3 DNA reads TGTGCCAGCAGGGGAGAGGGGTCAGGTACGCAGTTCTTC.

Notes on this clonotype: Since the CDR3 does not end with the conserved phenylalanine or tryptophan, this likely comes from a read error. The limits of the CDR3 on the DNA are not certain, so only TCRdb's listed CDR3 is given. The chain is built from TRBV7-9 and TRBJ2-1. The CDR3 is 11 amino acids long, termini counted. From germline, CDR1 is SEHNR and CDR2 FQNEAQ (reference sequence). This CDR3 reads CASSFPGNESS.

This chain joins TRBV7-2 and TRBJ1-1, with unresolved D. The CDR3 runs 15 residues. V was shortened by 0 bases and J by 13 bases, with 21 bases between the two germline ends. Germline V lookup: CDR1 SGHTA, CDR2 FQGNSA. CDR3 sequence (DNA): TGTGCCAGCAGCTTAGCGGTGGCAGCGAATACTCAGTATTTCTTT. Its translation is CASSLAVAANTQYFF.

This chain connects TRBV2 to TRBJ2-7; 8 positions match TRBD1. The J segment lost 12 bases and the V segment lost 5 bases, leaving 3 bases of the junction unmatched. The CDR3 is 10 amino acids. CDR1 is SNHLY and CDR2 is FYNNEI in the germline V gene. CDR3 protein: CASSRTGLYF. CDR3 DNA sequence: TGTGCCAGCAGTCGGACAGGGCTGTACTTC.

The table lists this clonotype with a count of one. The chain links TRBV7-9 to TRBJ2-7, with D possibly TRBD2 on 7 matching bases. The germline gives CDR1 SEHNR, CDR2 FQNEAQ (reference sequence). V shed 3 bases and J shed 3 bases, with 24 bases lying between them. This CDR3 has 18 residues. The CDR3 is CASSFHPGGPVFCYEQYV. The CDR3 DNA reads as TGTGCCAGCAGCTTTCATCCCGGGGGGCCGGTTTTTTGCTACGAGCAGTACGTC.

The V and J genes are TRBV7-8 and TRBJ2-3; D assignment may be TRBD1 or TRBD2 (6 bases each). V was shortened by 8 bases and J by 12 bases, with 30 bases between the two germline ends. This CDR3 spans 16 amino acids. The germline V gene has CDR1 SGHVS and CDR2 FQNEAQ. CDR3 protein: CASGDGGTDTQDFQYF. CDR3 sequence (DNA): TGTGCCAGCGGGGACGGGGGCACAGATACGCAGGATTTTCAGTATTTT. Drawing the rest from reference TRBV7-8 and TRBJ2-3, the complete variable domain is GAGVSQSPRYKVAKRGQDVALRCDPISGHVSLFWYQQALGQGPEFLTYFQNEAQLDKSGLPSDRFFAERPEGSVSTLKIQRTQQEDSAVYLCASGDGGTDTQDFQYFGPGTRLTVL.

Comment on this clonotype: The CDR3 carries no conserved terminal phenylalanine or tryptophan, so it likely arises from a read error. It is unclear where the CDR3 begins or ends on the DNA, so no DNA is shown, and the CDR3 is as TCRdb lists it. This rearrangement joins TRBV19 to TRBJ2-1; the tabulated D call, TRBD2, remains unverified against the DNA. Germline V lookup: CDR1 LNHDA, CDR2 SQIVND (reference sequence). The CDR3 sequence runs 16 residues, both termini included. This CDR3 reads CASSIASGAYKDQYFV.

On this clonotype itself: One end of the junction is discordant with germline, which a read error may explain. The chain has TRBV11-3 and TRBJ2-3; D is perhaps TRBD1 (6 bases). Germline V gene lookup returns CDR1 SGHNT and CDR2 YENEEA. This CDR3 has 13 residues. The CDR3 loop is CASGVEVTGTQYF. The CDR3 coding sequence is TGTGCCAGCGGCGTAGAGGTGACAGGTACGCAGTATTTT.

A remark on this clonotype: The conserved closing phenylalanine or tryptophan is absent in this CDR3, likely reflecting a read error. The DNA is left out, because the CDR3 cannot be placed on it with certainty; the CDR3 is given as TCRdb lists it. The chain recombines TRBV7-8 with TRBJ2-3; the D call TRBD2 from the table was never checked on the DNA. Including both end residues, the CDR3 is 13 amino acids long. Germline CDR1 is SGHVS and CDR2 is FQNEAQ. Here the CDR3 reads CASRLTSGGAHSQ.

This clonotype appeared once. The chain joins TRBV7-6 to TRBJ1-2; D is uncertain. With 2 bases removed from V and 14 bases from J, the gap between germline ends came to 24 bases. The CDR3 sequence is 15 residues long. Germline V gene lookup returns CDR1 SGHVS and CDR2 FNYEAQ. The CDR3 sequence is CASSLTDDTGSYETF. In DNA form, the CDR3 reads TGTGCCAGCAGCTTAACTGACGACACGGGCTCCTACGAGACCTTC.

This clonotype has more than one count but fewer than ten. This chain connects TRBV25-1 to TRBJ2-5; no reliable D call. Trimming took 1 base from V and 1 from J, leaving 10 bases between them. Germline V lookup: CDR1 MGHDK, CDR2 SYGVNS. This CDR3 is built from 15 residues. DNA for the CDR3: TGTGCCAGCAGTGAATTGACGGCAGCCCAAGAGACCCAGTACTTC. This sequence encodes CASSELTAAQETQYF.